The rows below give T cell receptor beta chains drawn from one sample of a study of technical replicates of blood from a few donors. Generated by immunoSEQ multiplex PCR, the TCRdb table keeps only in-frame clones and is missing some. This sample has 14,000 or so clones; just under 85% occur once, and the top ten carry under 14%. Specimen: PBMCs. These receptors were obtained from a human donor in good health. Each CDR3 is given with its conserved first and last residue. The order of the fields is V gene, D gene, J gene, clone size, CDR3 DNA, CDR3 protein. D genes are given only for firm matches. Only part of the rows carry a size: once, few, many, or a class if the clone is expanded.

v_call: TRBV11-2
d_call: NA
j_call: TRBJ2-2
clone_size: NA
cdr3_nt: TGTGCCAGCAATCGAGGAGAACTACCGAACACCGGGGAGCTGTTTTTT
cdr3_aa: CASNRGELPNTGELFF

v_call: TRBV5-1
d_call: TRBD2
j_call: TRBJ2-7
clone_size: once
cdr3_nt: TGCGCCAGCAGCCCGGGGGGGCAAAGAAGTGACGAGCAGTACTTC
cdr3_aa: CASSPGGQRSDEQYF

v_call: TRBV7-7
d_call: TRBD1
j_call: TRBJ2-1
clone_size: NA
cdr3_nt: TGTGCCAGCAGCCTCATCGGACAGGGGAATGAGCAGTTCTTC
cdr3_aa: CASSLIGQGNEQFF

v_call: TRBV5-1
d_call: TRBD2
j_call: TRBJ2-2
clone_size: NA
cdr3_nt: TGCGCCAGCAGCTTCGGATTCGGGAGGTTGGCCGGGGAGCTGTTTTTT
cdr3_aa: CASSFGFGRLAGELFF

v_call: TRBV2
d_call: TRBD2
j_call: TRBJ2-1
clone_size: NA
cdr3_nt: TGTGCCATCAGACTAGCGGGTTACAATGAGCAGTTCTTC
cdr3_aa: CAIRLAGYNEQFF

v_call: TRBV5-1
d_call: TRBD2
j_call: TRBJ2-7
clone_size: NA
cdr3_nt: TGCGCCAGCAGCTCAACCGGGACTAGCGGGAGGCTTGGCTACGAGCAGTACTTC
cdr3_aa: CASSSTGTSGRLGYEQYF

v_call: TRBV28
d_call: NA
j_call: TRBJ2-7
clone_size: NA
cdr3_nt: TGTGCCAGCAGTTTAGGGGGCCTGTGGGTCGGCGAGCAGTACTTC
cdr3_aa: CASSLGGLWVGEQYF

v_call: TRBV11-2
d_call: TRBD2
j_call: TRBJ2-1
clone_size: NA
cdr3_nt: TGTGCCAGCAGCCTCCGACTAGCGCGCGTGGGGGAGCAGTTCTTC
cdr3_aa: CASSLRLARVGEQFF

v_call: TRBV27
d_call: TRBD2
j_call: TRBJ2-1
clone_size: NA
cdr3_nt: TGTGCCAGCAGTTGGCTAGCGGCCTACAATGAGCAGTTCTTC
cdr3_aa: CASSWLAAYNEQFF

v_call: TRBV11-3
d_call: TRBD2
j_call: TRBJ2-5
clone_size: NA
cdr3_nt: TGTGCCAGCAGCCTAGGCGGGGGTCTCCAAGAGACCCAGTACTTC
cdr3_aa: CASSLGGGLQETQYF

v_call: TRBV7-9
d_call: NA
j_call: TRBJ1-1
clone_size: NA
cdr3_nt: TGTGCCAGCAGCCTAGAACAGAACACTGAAGCTTTCTTT
cdr3_aa: CASSLEQNTEAFF

v_call: TRBV30
d_call: NA
j_call: TRBJ1-1
clone_size: NA
cdr3_nt: TGTGCCTGGAGTCATGACACGAACACTGAAGCTTTCTTT
cdr3_aa: CAWSHDTNTEAFF

v_call: TRBV11-2
d_call: TRBD2
j_call: TRBJ2-7
clone_size: NA
cdr3_nt: TGTGCCGGTGGACTAGCGGCCTCCTACGAGCAGTACTTC
cdr3_aa: CAGGLAASYEQYF

v_call: TRBV6-5
d_call: TRBD1
j_call: TRBJ1-2
clone_size: NA
cdr3_nt: TGTGCCAGCTCCGGGACAGGGGGCTTGGACTACACCTTC
cdr3_aa: CASSGTGGLDYTF

v_call: TRBV2
d_call: NA
j_call: TRBJ1-1
clone_size: once
cdr3_nt: TGTGCCAGCAGTGAAGCGCAGGGCCCAGGCAGGACTGAAGCTTTCTTT
cdr3_aa: CASSEAQGPGRTEAFF

v_call: TRBV5-6
d_call: TRBD2
j_call: TRBJ2-1
clone_size: NA
cdr3_nt: TGTGCCAGCAGCACCGGACTAGCTACCTACAATGAGCAGTTCTTC
cdr3_aa: CASSTGLATYNEQFF

v_call: TRBV15
d_call: TRBD1
j_call: TRBJ2-3
clone_size: NA
cdr3_nt: TGTGCCACCAGCAGAGGCCGGGACAGCCAGCAGTATTTT
cdr3_aa: CATSRGRDSQQYF

v_call: TRBV9
d_call: NA
j_call: TRBJ2-5
clone_size: NA
cdr3_nt: TGTGCCAGCAGCGTAGAGCACAGGTCAGGGGAGACCCAGTACTTC
cdr3_aa: CASSVEHRSGETQYF

v_call: TRBV4-1
d_call: TRBD2
j_call: TRBJ2-3
clone_size: NA
cdr3_nt: TGCGCCAGCAGCCAAGTCCTAATACTAGCGGGAGGTCCTCCTAGCACAGATACGCAGTATTTT
cdr3_aa: CASSQVLILAGGPPSTDTQYF

v_call: TRBV4-2
d_call: TRBD2
j_call: TRBJ2-7
clone_size: NA
cdr3_nt: TGTGCCAGCAGCCAAGAGCGGGAGGGCTCCTACGAGCAGTACTTC
cdr3_aa: CASSQEREGSYEQYF

v_call: TRBV19
d_call: TRBD1
j_call: TRBJ2-1
clone_size: NA
cdr3_nt: TGTGCCAGTAGCCCAATGAGGGACAGTCCTACTGAGCAGTTCTTC
cdr3_aa: CASSPMRDSPTEQFF

v_call: TRBV11-2
d_call: NA
j_call: TRBJ2-7
clone_size: NA
cdr3_nt: TGTGCCAGCAGCCTTCTTGAGGTTAGCTCCTACGAGCAGTACTTC
cdr3_aa: CASSLLEVSSYEQYF

v_call: TRBV23-1
d_call: TRBD1
j_call: TRBJ2-7
clone_size: few
cdr3_nt: TGCGCCAGCAGTCAGGAAAGTTCGGCAGGGGGCTGGTACGAGCAGTACTTC
cdr3_aa: CASSQESSAGGWYEQYF

v_call: TRBV7-9
d_call: TRBD2
j_call: TRBJ2-1
clone_size: NA
cdr3_nt: TGTGCCAGCAGCTCACGACTAGCGGGAGGGTTGTCCTACAATGAGCAGTTCTTC
cdr3_aa: CASSSRLAGGLSYNEQFF

v_call: TRBV11-2
d_call: NA
j_call: TRBJ1-2
clone_size: NA
cdr3_nt: TGTGCCAGCAGCCCGACAGGCGTCAACTATGGCTACACCTTC
cdr3_aa: CASSPTGVNYGYTF

v_call: TRBV28
d_call: TRBD1
j_call: TRBJ2-5
clone_size: NA
cdr3_nt: TGTGCCAGCAGTTCCGGGCCTACAGGGGGGACCCAGTACTTC
cdr3_aa: CASSSGPTGGTQYF

v_call: TRBV28
d_call: NA
j_call: TRBJ2-3
clone_size: once
cdr3_nt: TGTGCCAGCGTAGAGGGAGTGACAGATACGCAGTATTTT
cdr3_aa: CASVEGVTDTQYF

v_call: TRBV7-7
d_call: TRBD1
j_call: TRBJ2-1
clone_size: NA
cdr3_nt: TGTGCCAGCAGCTTAGCCTGGGGACAGGGCGCCAATGAGCAGTTCTTC
cdr3_aa: CASSLAWGQGANEQFF

v_call: TRBV19
d_call: NA
j_call: TRBJ2-6
clone_size: NA
cdr3_nt: TGTGCCAGTAGTATAGGCAGCTCTGGGGCCAACGTCCTGACTTTC
cdr3_aa: CASSIGSSGANVLTF

v_call: TRBV25-1
d_call: NA
j_call: TRBJ2-7
clone_size: NA
cdr3_nt: TGTGCCAGCTCCTCGGGTAATGGGCAGGGTTACGAGCAGTACTTC
cdr3_aa: CASSSGNGQGYEQYF

v_call: TRBV7-6
d_call: NA
j_call: TRBJ1-3
clone_size: NA
cdr3_nt: TGTGCCAGCAGCCCCCCCGGGGGGGTTAGCTCTGGAAACACCATATATTTT
cdr3_aa: CASSPPGGVSSGNTIYF

v_call: TRBV4-1
d_call: TRBD1
j_call: TRBJ2-1
clone_size: NA
cdr3_nt: TGCGCCAGCAGCCAAGAATCGCAGGGGGCGAAAAATGAGCAGTTCTTC
cdr3_aa: CASSQESQGAKNEQFF

v_call: TRBV7-2
d_call: NA
j_call: TRBJ2-1
clone_size: NA
cdr3_nt: TGTGCCAGCAGGTCCGCAAAGCGGGTCAGCAATGAGCAGTTCTTC
cdr3_aa: CASRSAKRVSNEQFF

v_call: TRBV11-2
d_call: NA
j_call: TRBJ2-7
clone_size: NA
cdr3_nt: TGTGCCAGCAGCTTAGATCTGGGCAGGGAAAGGTTTCACGAGCAGTACTTC
cdr3_aa: CASSLDLGRERFHEQYF

v_call: TRBV30
d_call: NA
j_call: TRBJ2-2
clone_size: NA
cdr3_nt: TGTGCCTGGAGCTTAATCCGTCGGGACATGTACCCAGGGTCGAACACCGGGGAGCTGTTTTTT
cdr3_aa: CAWSLIRRDMYPGSNTGELFF

v_call: TRBV19
d_call: NA
j_call: TRBJ1-1
clone_size: NA
cdr3_nt: TGTGCCAGTATGCGGGCGGGGACTGTCGGAGCTTTCTTT
cdr3_aa: CASMRAGTVGAFF

v_call: TRBV28
d_call: NA
j_call: TRBJ2-2
clone_size: NA
cdr3_nt: TGTGCCAGCAGCATAGGAGGGTCCGGGGAGCTGTTTTTT
cdr3_aa: CASSIGGSGELFF

v_call: TRBV5-4
d_call: TRBD1
j_call: TRBJ2-7
clone_size: NA
cdr3_nt: TGTGCCAGCAGCTGGACAGGGGAGGACGAGCAGTACTTC
cdr3_aa: CASSWTGEDEQYF

v_call: TRBV29-1
d_call: NA
j_call: TRBJ1-1
clone_size: few
cdr3_nt: TGCAGCGCCGACGTAAGGGAGACTGAAGCTTTCTTT
cdr3_aa: CSADVRETEAFF

v_call: TRBV28
d_call: TRBD2
j_call: TRBJ2-1
clone_size: once
cdr3_nt: TGTGCCAGCAGCAATAGACTAGCGGCCAAGGGTGAGCAGTTCTTC
cdr3_aa: CASSNRLAAKGEQFF

v_call: TRBV27
d_call: NA
j_call: TRBJ1-3
clone_size: few
cdr3_nt: TGTGCCAGCAGCCAACTTTCTGGAAACACCATATATTTT
cdr3_aa: CASSQLSGNTIYF

v_call: TRBV7-9
d_call: NA
j_call: TRBJ2-5
clone_size: NA
cdr3_nt: TGTGCCAGCAGCTTAGATTGGACTAGAGGGGGGCAAGAGACCCAGTACTTC
cdr3_aa: CASSLDWTRGGQETQYF

v_call: TRBV15
d_call: NA
j_call: TRBJ2-3
clone_size: NA
cdr3_nt: TGTGCCACCAGCAGCCTACAGGAGTCTAACACAGATACGCAGTATTTT
cdr3_aa: CATSSLQESNTDTQYF

v_call: TRBV25-1
d_call: NA
j_call: TRBJ1-2
clone_size: few
cdr3_nt: TGTGCCAGCAGTGACAGGGGTGGCTACACCTTC
cdr3_aa: CASSDRGGYTF

v_call: TRBV7-9
d_call: NA
j_call: TRBJ2-2
clone_size: NA
cdr3_nt: TGTGCCAGCAGCCCCGGAGGGCCTAACACCGGGGAGCTGTTTTTT
cdr3_aa: CASSPGGPNTGELFF

v_call: TRBV12-5
d_call: NA
j_call: TRBJ2-5
clone_size: NA
cdr3_nt: TGTGCTAGTGGTTTGGTGGGGGGATTGGAGACCCAGTACTTC
cdr3_aa: CASGLVGGLETQYF

v_call: TRBV18
d_call: NA
j_call: TRBJ1-2
clone_size: NA
cdr3_nt: TGTGCCAGCTCACCACCTACAGGGTATGGCTACACCTTC
cdr3_aa: CASSPPTGYGYTF

v_call: TRBV4-2
d_call: TRBD1
j_call: TRBJ2-5
clone_size: NA
cdr3_nt: TGTGCCAGCAGCCAAGACGGAGACAGGGTTGGGGAGACCCAGTACTTC
cdr3_aa: CASSQDGDRVGETQYF

v_call: TRBV28
d_call: TRBD1
j_call: TRBJ1-1
clone_size: once
cdr3_nt: TGTGCCAGCAGTTCGACCACACAGGGGGCTCCTGAAGCTTTCTTT
cdr3_aa: CASSSTTQGAPEAFF

v_call: TRBV30
d_call: TRBD2
j_call: TRBJ2-7
clone_size: NA
cdr3_nt: TGTGCCTGGAAAAGCGGGAGGAACACCTACGAGCAGTACTTC
cdr3_aa: CAWKSGRNTYEQYF

v_call: TRBV6-6
d_call: NA
j_call: TRBJ2-3
clone_size: few
cdr3_nt: TGTGCCAGCAGTTACCGCAGGGATACGCAGTATTTT
cdr3_aa: CASSYRRDTQYF

v_call: TRBV27
d_call: TRBD2
j_call: TRBJ2-1
clone_size: once
cdr3_nt: TGTGCCAGCCGGACTAGCAGTCTTAATGAGCAGTTCTTC
cdr3_aa: CASRTSSLNEQFF

v_call: TRBV5-1
d_call: TRBD1
j_call: TRBJ1-1
clone_size: NA
cdr3_nt: TGCGCCAGCAGCCGGGCAGGGGGGAGGAACACTGAAGCTTTCTTT
cdr3_aa: CASSRAGGRNTEAFF